The present TCR beta chain was sequenced within a study of cytomegalovirus exposure and HLA in healthy donors. Study findings and constraints: Researchers reported that a few CMV-associated chains were confirmed in vitro as CMV antigen-specific. Prior analysis indicated that the majority of TCR beta V segments exhibited productivity approximately 90% or approximately 30% of the time. Among TCR beta chains, those listed as cytomegalovirus-associated numbered about 160.

The PCR had 60 Vbeta and 13 Jbeta primers. Sequencing used immunoSEQ multiplex PCR; TCRdb keeps in-frame clones, though not all of them. The sample contains roughly 150,000 clones, less than 80% of which appear only once. CDR3 length: 15 amino acids. After removal of 6 bases from V and 4 bases from J, the junction contained 11 bases not matched to a gene. Germline CDR1 reads MNHNS; CDR2 reads SASEGT. In the case of this clone: Its antigen is currently unknown.

The sequencing sample was made of PBMCs. The clonotype comes from a man aged 35 to 55 in good health and CMV-seropositive. This chain joins TRBV6-1 and TRBJ2-7, with 8 bases matching TRBD1. The CDR3 DNA is TGTGCCAGCAGCGGACCCGGGACAGGCACTTACGAGCAGTACTTC. The encoded protein is CASSGPGTGTYEQYF.